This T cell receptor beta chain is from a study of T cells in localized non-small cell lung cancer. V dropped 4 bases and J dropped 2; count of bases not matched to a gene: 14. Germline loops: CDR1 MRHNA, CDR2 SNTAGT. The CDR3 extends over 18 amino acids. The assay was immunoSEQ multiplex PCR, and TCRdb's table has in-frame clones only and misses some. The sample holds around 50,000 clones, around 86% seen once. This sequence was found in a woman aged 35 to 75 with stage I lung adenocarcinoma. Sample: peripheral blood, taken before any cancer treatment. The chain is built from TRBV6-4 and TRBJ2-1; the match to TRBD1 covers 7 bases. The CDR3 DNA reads TGTGCCAGCAGTGCGTCGACACAGGGGAAGTTAACCTACAATGAGCAGTTCTTC. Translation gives CASSASTQGKLTYNEQFF.